This TCR beta chain was found in a study of Ad26.COV2.S vaccination and SARS-CoV-2 variants. Study observations and caveats: Measurement of non-spike TCR breadth gave similar results in vaccine and placebo recipients. Reportedly, after vaccination the spike-specific CD8+ and CD4+ T cell responses displayed substantial breadth.

TCRdb keeps only in-frame clones here, not all; method: immunoSEQ multiplex PCR. The sample consists of about 350,000 clones, about 91% of them appearing once. In regard to this clone: Its target is not known.

Trimming cost V 2 bases and J 5 bases, with 3 bases left between them. CDR1 is SGHAT, CDR2 FQNNGV, per germline. The CDR3 is 11 amino acids. V and J are TRBV11-2 and TRBJ2-5; D ambiguous. Sample: peripheral blood, taken after recovery from COVID-19. The clonotype was recovered from a human donor who had recovered from COVID-19. The CDR3 nucleotides read TGTGCCAGCAGCTTATTTGAGACCCAGTACTTC. It yields the protein CASSLFETQYF.